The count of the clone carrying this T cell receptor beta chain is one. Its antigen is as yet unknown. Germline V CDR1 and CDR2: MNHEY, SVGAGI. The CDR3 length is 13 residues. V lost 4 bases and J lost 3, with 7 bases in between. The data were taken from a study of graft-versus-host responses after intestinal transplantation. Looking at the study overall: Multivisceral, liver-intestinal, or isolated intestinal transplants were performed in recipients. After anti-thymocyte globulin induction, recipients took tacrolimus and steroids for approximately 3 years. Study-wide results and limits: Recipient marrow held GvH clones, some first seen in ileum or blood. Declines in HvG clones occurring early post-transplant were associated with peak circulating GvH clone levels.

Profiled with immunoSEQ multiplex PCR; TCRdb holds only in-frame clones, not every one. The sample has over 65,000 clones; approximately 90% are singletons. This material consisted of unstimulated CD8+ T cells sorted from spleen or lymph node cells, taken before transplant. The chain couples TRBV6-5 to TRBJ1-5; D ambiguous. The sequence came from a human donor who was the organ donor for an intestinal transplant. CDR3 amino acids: CASSFQDNQPQHF. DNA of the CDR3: TGTGCCAGCAGTTTCCAGGACAATCAGCCCCAGCATTTT.